The 26 T cell receptor beta chains below all came from one sample that was sequenced in a study of cytomegalovirus exposure and HLA in healthy donors. Primers: 60 Vbeta forward and 13 Jbeta reverse. TCRdb's table, derived via immunoSEQ multiplex PCR, lists solely in-frame clones and lacks some. The data hold some 71,000 clones, with roughly 80% observed a single time. Sequencing used PBMCs. The receptors shown here come from a woman in her twenties or thirties in good health and CMV-seropositive.

The V and J genes are TRBV29-1 and TRBJ1-1, with 7 bases aligning to TRBD1. This CDR3 has 16 amino acids. Per germline, CDR1 SQVTM and CDR2 ANQGSEA. Trimming removed 6 bases from V and 6 bases from J; junction bases left unmatched: 19. This CDR3 is CSVLSTGASFGAEAFF. CDR3 nucleotide sequence: TGCAGCGTCCTAAGCACAGGGGCCTCTTTCGGGGCTGAAGCTTTCTTT.

V gene TRBV4-3 combines with J gene TRBJ2-1, with 10 bases aligning to TRBD2. J was trimmed by 8 bases and V by 4 bases; bases with no gene match: 11. In germline, CDR1 is LGHNA, CDR2 YSLEER. There are 16 residues in the CDR3. DNA of the CDR3: TGCGCCAGCAGCCTTATCAGCGGGAGGGCCACGGATGAGCAGTTCTTC. Translation: CASSLISGRATDEQFF.

This sequence joins TRBV18 and TRBJ1-5; D gene unclear. Trimming took 6 bases from V and 8 from J, leaving 20 bases between them. CDR3 length: 15 residues. The V gene's germline CDR1 is KGHSH and CDR2 LQKENI. CDR3 bases: TGTGCCAGCTCGGGGTCGAGTGGGAGCGTAGAGCCCCAGCATTTT. It yields the protein CASSGSSGSVEPQHF.

This clone was seen a handful of times. V usage is TRBV6-1 and J usage is TRBJ2-7; D gene ambiguous. The CDR3 runs to 13 residues. V was shortened by 7 bases and J by 2 bases, with 12 bases between the two germline ends. Germline assignment: CDR1 MNHNS and CDR2 SASEGT. This CDR3 is CASTFPRTYEQYF. The CDR3 region has the DNA TGTGCCAGCACGTTTCCGAGGACCTACGAGCAGTACTTC.

The CDR3 is CASSYSGRGLMDEQYF. The DNA for the CDR3 is TGTGCCAGCAGTTACTCGGGCAGGGGGCTAATGGACGAGCAGTACTTC. The chain has TRBV6-6 and TRBJ2-7; 8 bases are a match to TRBD1. CDR1 MNHNY and CDR2 SVGAGI come from the germline V gene (reference sequence). The CDR3 has 16 residues. V trimming: 0 bases; J trimming: 5 bases; junction bases outside the gene matches: 9.

This clone is a singleton in its sample. The V gene is TRBV6-5, the J gene TRBJ2-2; D is possibly TRBD2 (6 bases). Germline CDR1 and CDR2: MNHEY and SVGAGI. The CDR3 has 14 amino acids. Trimming cost V 5 bases and J 6 bases, with 13 bases left between them. This CDR3 is CASSTAWGAGELFF. In nucleotides, the CDR3 is TGTGCCAGCAGTACCGCCTGGGGGGCCGGGGAGCTGTTTTTT.

V usage is TRBV28 and J usage is TRBJ1-1; D call uncertain. V lost 6 bases and J lost 1, with 9 bases in between. Germline CDR1 and CDR2: MDHEN and SYDVKM. The CDR3 has 13 amino acids. The CDR3 sequence: CASSPHPNTEAFF. For the CDR3, the DNA is TGTGCCAGCAGCCCACATCCGAACACTGAAGCTTTCTTT.

The chain combines TRBV11-2 with TRBJ1-5, with 7 nucleotides matching TRBD1. Germline V lookup: CDR1 SGHAT, CDR2 FQNNGV. This CDR3 is 13 amino acids long. After removal of 1 base from V and 13 bases from J, the junction contained 7 bases not matched to a gene. CDR3 nucleotides: TGTGCCAGCAGCTTAGCGCGGGACAGCACTCAGCATTTT. Translated, it gives CASSLARDSTQHF.

The chain uses TRBV29-1 and TRBJ2-7; TRBD2 is a possible D gene (7 bases). V lost 4 bases to trimming and J lost 1 base, with 17 bases between them. Per the germline V gene, CDR1 is SQVTM and CDR2 is ANQGSEA. The CDR3 runs to 15 residues. DNA of the CDR3: TGCAGCGTTGGTTGGGGGGGCAGGGTTTCCTACGAGCAGTACTTC. Protein: CSVGWGGRVSYEQYF.

The chain uses TRBV5-5 and TRBJ1-1; D is undetermined. The CDR3 runs 15 residues. Germline-derived CDR1 and CDR2 are SGHKS and YYEKEE (reference sequence). V lost 4 bases and J 3 bases, leaving 16 bases between the germline ends. The CDR3 region is CASSASIKSDTEAFF. DNA for the CDR3: TGTGCCAGCAGCGCGAGTATAAAATCGGACACTGAAGCTTTCTTT.

This clone has only a few counts. The J gene is TRBJ1-3, the V gene TRBV6-6, with D perhaps matching TRBD1 (5 bases). The germline CDR1 and CDR2 sequences are MNHNY and SVGAGI (reference sequence). Trimming removed 0 bases at V and 10 bases at J, with 16 bases between. The CDR3 runs 15 residues. CDR3 coding DNA: TGTGCCAGCAGTTACTCGATGGGCAGGGAAAGGACCATATATTTT. It yields the protein CASSYSMGRERTIYF.

The rearrangement links TRBV27 to TRBJ1-1, with TRBD1 as a possible D gene (5 bases). This CDR3 has 13 amino acids. Germline loops: CDR1 MNHEY, CDR2 SMNVEV (reference sequence). The ends were cut back, 5 bases at V and 7 bases at J, with 14 bases in the middle. The CDR3 spells CASSPDSAIEAFF. The CDR3 nucleotides read TGTGCCAGCAGTCCCGACAGTGCTATTGAAGCTTTCTTT.

The V gene is TRBV30, the J gene TRBJ1-3; D gene unclear. The CDR3 consists of 12 residues. Looked up from germline, CDR1 is GTSNPN and CDR2 is SVGIG (reference sequence). Trimming took 8 bases from V and 2 from J, leaving 10 bases between them. The CDR3 DNA reads TGTGCCCGGGGAAGCGCTGGAAACACCATATATTTT. Its translation: CARGSAGNTIYF.

The chain joins TRBV28 to TRBJ1-5, with 8 bases that match TRBD1. Trimming removed 6 bases from V and 4 bases from J; junction bases left unmatched: 5. Germline V gene lookup returns CDR1 MDHEN and CDR2 SYDVKM. The CDR3 length is 14 residues. The CDR3 DNA reads as TGTGCCAGCAGCGGACAGGGTAGGAATCAGCCCCAGCATTTT. Translated: CASSGQGRNQPQHF. The complete variable domain, with remaining parts taken from reference TRBV28 and TRBJ1-5, reads DVKVTQSSRYLVKRTGEKVFLECVQDMDHENMFWYRQDPGLGLRLIYFSYDVKMKEKGDIPEGYSVSREKKERFSLILESASTNQTSMYLCASSGQGRNQPQHFGDGTRLSIL.

This clone was seen just once. V usage is TRBV7-9 and J usage is TRBJ2-3, with TRBD1 matching 11 bases. V was clipped by 6 bases and J by 4 bases; unmatched bases: 9. The germline gives CDR1 SEHNR, CDR2 FQNEAQ (reference sequence). There are 16 residues in the CDR3. CDR3 sequence (DNA): TGTGCCAGCAGTCTCCGGGACAGGGGGTCCCCAGATACGCAGTATTTT. Translated, it gives CASSLRDRGSPDTQYF.

This rearrangement joins TRBV7-9 to TRBJ1-4; D possibly corresponds to TRBD1 (5 bases). Trimming cost V 10 bases and J 8 bases, with 17 bases left between them. Germline CDR1 reads SEHNR; CDR2 reads FQNEAQ (reference sequence). The CDR3 runs to 13 residues. The CDR3 protein is CAISLQGGEKLFF. The DNA for the CDR3 is TGTGCCATCTCTCTCCAGGGAGGCGAAAAACTGTTTTTT.

V gene TRBV6-6 combines with J gene TRBJ2-2; D possibly corresponds to TRBD2 (5 bases). The germline gives CDR1 MNHNY, CDR2 SVGAGI (reference sequence). The CDR3 totals 15 residues. The V end lost 5 bases, the J end lost 4 bases, and 14 bases lay between the germline ends. In DNA, the CDR3 is TGTGCCAGCAGTCGGAAGGGAGATCTCACCGGGGAGCTGTTTTTT. Translated, it gives CASSRKGDLTGELFF.

This chain links TRBV5-1 with TRBJ1-1; the match to TRBD1 covers 8 bases. Trimming took 7 bases from V and 7 from J; bases not matched to a gene: 6. The germline CDR1 and CDR2 sequences are SGHRS and YFSETQ. The CDR3 length is 12 residues. The CDR3 region is CASGTGGLEAFF. CDR3 DNA sequence: TGCGCCAGCGGGACAGGTGGTCTTGAAGCTTTCTTT.

This clone appeared a few times. The chain is built from TRBV5-6 and TRBJ2-3; TRBD2 aligns across 8 bases. Germline V gene data show CDR1 as SGHDT and CDR2 as YYEEEE. The CDR3 runs 16 residues. V shed 5 bases and J 2 bases; nucleotides not matched to a gene: 10. The CDR3 sequence is CASSSLLAGSTDTQYF. Written as DNA, the CDR3 is TGTGCCAGCAGTTCCCTTTTAGCGGGATCCACAGATACGCAGTATTTT.

CDR3 sequence reads: CASSQEGTGDPYNEQFF. In nucleotides, the CDR3 is TGTGCCAGCAGCCAAGAAGGAACGGGGGATCCCTACAATGAGCAGTTCTTC. The chain couples TRBV4-2 to TRBJ2-1, with D perhaps TRBD2 (6 bases). The CDR3 consists of 17 residues. Deletions cut 0 bases from V and 2 bases from J, with 14 bases between. Germline V gives CDR1 LGHNA, CDR2 YNFKEQ.

The chain is built from TRBV5-4 and TRBJ2-7; 10 nucleotides align to TRBD2. The germline V gene has CDR1 SGHNT and CDR2 YYREEE (reference sequence). V shed 4 bases, J shed 5 bases, and the junction held 12 bases outside the gene matches. There are 16 residues in the CDR3. The CDR3 loop is CASSQEGGLASHEQYF. CDR3 DNA: TGTGCCAGCAGCCAGGAAGGGGGACTAGCGTCCCACGAGCAGTACTTC.

This chain links TRBV15 with TRBJ2-7; no clear D. Trimming cost V 0 bases and J 2 bases, with 8 bases left between them. There are 14 residues in the CDR3. Germline V gives CDR1 LNHNV, CDR2 YYDKDF (reference sequence). CDR3 sequence (DNA): TGTGCCACCAGCAGAGATCTTGCTACCTACGAGCAGTACTTC. It is translated as CATSRDLATYEQYF.

Here the CDR3 reads CASMTGANGYTF. CDR3 bases: TGTGCCAGCATGACAGGGGCTAACGGCTACACCTTC. The rearrangement links TRBV6-1 to TRBJ1-2; TRBD1 agrees at 8 bases. The CDR3 runs to 12 residues. From germline, CDR1 is MNHNS and CDR2 SASEGT. Trimming at V came to 7 bases and at J to 8 bases, leaving 6 bases not matched to a gene.

This chain joins TRBV18 and TRBJ1-1; D is unclear. Per germline, CDR1 KGHSH and CDR2 LQKENI. The CDR3 runs 15 residues. V lost 3 bases and J 4 bases, leaving 15 bases between the germline ends. The CDR3 region is CASSPRGDLTTEAFF. The CDR3 DNA sequence: TGTGCCAGCTCACCGAGAGGTGACCTGACCACTGAAGCTTTCTTT.

About this clone: Other DNA variants within this sample encode the same CDR3. The chain joins TRBV4-2 to TRBJ2-7; the match to TRBD2 covers 10 bases. This CDR3 comprises 15 residues. J gave up 4 bases and V 0 bases, and 3 bases lay outside the gene matches. CDR1 is LGHNA, CDR2 YNFKEQ, per germline. CDR3 sequence reads: CASSQDASGSYEQYF. DNA for the CDR3: TGTGCCAGCAGCCAAGATGCTAGCGGGAGTTACGAGCAGTACTTC.

The chain uses TRBV5-1 and TRBJ2-3, with TRBD2 matching over 10 bases. The V segment lost 7 bases and the J segment 1 base; nucleotides outside the gene matches: 3. Looked up from germline, CDR1 is SGHRS and CDR2 is YFSETQ. This CDR3 region has 14 residues. CDR3 sequence (DNA): TGCGCCAGCCACGGGACTAGCGGCACAGATACGCAGTATTTT. Its protein is CASHGTSGTDTQYF.